The source of this T cell receptor (beta chain) is a study of persistence of HIV-infected CD4 T cells. The libraries were made with immunoSEQ version 4 in survey mode. Method: immunoSEQ multiplex PCR; TCRdb's copy keeps in-frame clones and lacks some. The table shows 40,000 to 50,000 clones, with 70% to 80% occurring only once. The stimulus was lysate of CMV-infected fibroblasts, about 11 ug/mL. Memory cells lacking CD40L and CD69 with high CD45RO were sorted. On this clone itself: Its cognate antigen is unknown.

With 5 bases clipped from V and 7 bases from J, the junction kept 8 bases outside the gene matches. The germline CDR1 and CDR2 sequences are SQVTM and ANQGSEA. The CDR3 length is 15 residues. The clonotype was recovered from an adult man with HIV who was CMV-seropositive. The sequencing used CD4+ T cells sorted from PBMCs after approximately 19-hour stimulation, collected from a patient who received antiretroviral therapy. The V call is TRBV29-1, the J call TRBJ2-1; 13 bases agree with TRBD2. The CDR3 nucleotides read TGCAGCGTTTGGACTAGCGGGAGTGGGAGGAATGAGCAGTTCTTC. Its protein is CSVWTSGSGRNEQFF.